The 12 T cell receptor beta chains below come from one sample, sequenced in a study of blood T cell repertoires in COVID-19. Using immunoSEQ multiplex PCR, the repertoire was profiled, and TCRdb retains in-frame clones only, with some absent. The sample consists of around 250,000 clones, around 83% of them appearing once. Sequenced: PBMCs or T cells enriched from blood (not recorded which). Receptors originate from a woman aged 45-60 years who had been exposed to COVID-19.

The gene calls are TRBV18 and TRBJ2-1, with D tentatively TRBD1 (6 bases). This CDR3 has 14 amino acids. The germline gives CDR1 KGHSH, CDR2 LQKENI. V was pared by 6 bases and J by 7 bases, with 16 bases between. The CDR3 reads CASSETGFDNEQFF. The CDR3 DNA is TGTGCCAGCTCCGAAACAGGGTTCGATAATGAGCAGTTCTTC.

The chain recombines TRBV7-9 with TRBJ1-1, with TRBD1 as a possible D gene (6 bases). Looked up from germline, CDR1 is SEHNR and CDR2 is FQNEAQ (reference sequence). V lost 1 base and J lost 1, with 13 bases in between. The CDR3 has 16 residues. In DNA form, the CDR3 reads TGTGCCAGCAGCTTAGGACCGCAGGGGTGGAACACTGAAGCTTTCTTT. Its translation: CASSLGPQGWNTEAFF.

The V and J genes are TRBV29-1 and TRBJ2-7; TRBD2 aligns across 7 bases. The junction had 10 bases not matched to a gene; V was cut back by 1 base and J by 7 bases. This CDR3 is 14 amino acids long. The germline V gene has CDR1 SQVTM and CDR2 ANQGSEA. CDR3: CSVEVGSGPGEQYF. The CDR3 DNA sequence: TGCAGCGTTGAAGTAGGTAGCGGGCCGGGGGAGCAGTACTTC.

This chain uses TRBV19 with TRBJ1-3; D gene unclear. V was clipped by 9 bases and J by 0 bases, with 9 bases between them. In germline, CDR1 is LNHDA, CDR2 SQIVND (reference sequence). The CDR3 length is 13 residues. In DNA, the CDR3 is TGTGCCAGCCAACAGTCCTCTGGAAACACCATATATTTT. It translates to CASQQSSGNTIYF. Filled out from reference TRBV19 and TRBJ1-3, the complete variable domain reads DGGITQSPKYLFRKEGQNVTLSCEQNLNHDAMYWYRQDPGQGLRLIYYSQIVNDFQKGDIAEGYSVSREKKESFPLTVTSAQKNPTAFYLCASQQSSGNTIYFGEGSWLTVV.

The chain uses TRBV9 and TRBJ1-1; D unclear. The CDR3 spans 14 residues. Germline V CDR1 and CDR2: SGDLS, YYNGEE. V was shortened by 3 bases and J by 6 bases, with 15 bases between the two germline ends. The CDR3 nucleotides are TGTGCCAGCAGCGGTTATGCCGGGAAGTCTGAAGCTTTCTTT. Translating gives CASSGYAGKSEAFF. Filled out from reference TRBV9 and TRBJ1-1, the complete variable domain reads DSGVTQTPKHLITATGQRVTLRCSPRSGDLSVYWYQQSLDQGLQFLIQYYNGEERAKGNILERFSAQQFPDLHSELNLSSLELGDSALYFCASSGYAGKSEAFFGQGTRLTVV.

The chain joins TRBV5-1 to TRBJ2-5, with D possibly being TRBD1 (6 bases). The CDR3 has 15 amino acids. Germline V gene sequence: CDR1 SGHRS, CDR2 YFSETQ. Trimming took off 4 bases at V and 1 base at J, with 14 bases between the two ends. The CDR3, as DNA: TGCGCCAGCAGCCCCAGACAGGAGATCCAAGAGACCCAGTACTTC. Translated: CASSPRQEIQETQYF.

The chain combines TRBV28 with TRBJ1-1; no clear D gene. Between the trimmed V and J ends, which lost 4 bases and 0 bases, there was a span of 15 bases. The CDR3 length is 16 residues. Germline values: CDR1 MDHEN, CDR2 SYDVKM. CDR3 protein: CASSSPRENMNTEAFF. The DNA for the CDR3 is TGTGCCAGCAGTTCCCCAAGGGAGAATATGAACACTGAAGCTTTCTTT. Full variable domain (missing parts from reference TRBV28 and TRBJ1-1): DVKVTQSSRYLVKRTGEKVFLECVQDMDHENMFWYRQDPGLGLRLIYFSYDVKMKEKGDIPEGYSVSREKKERFSLILESASTNQTSMYLCASSSPRENMNTEAFFGQGTRLTVV.

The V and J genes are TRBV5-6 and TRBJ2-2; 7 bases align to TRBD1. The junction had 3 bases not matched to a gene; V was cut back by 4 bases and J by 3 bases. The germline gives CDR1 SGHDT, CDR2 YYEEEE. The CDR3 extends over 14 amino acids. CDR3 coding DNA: TGTGCCAGCAGCGTGGGACAGTACACCGGGGAGCTGTTTTTT. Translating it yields CASSVGQYTGELFF.

This CDR3 reads CASSPAAGSTDTQYF. CDR3 bases: TGTGCCAGCAGCCCTGCAGCGGGGAGCACAGATACGCAGTATTTT. The genes are TRBV3-1 (or the pseudogene TRBV3-2) and TRBJ2-3, with TRBD2 identical over 7 bases. The germline CDR1 and CDR2 sequences are LGHDT and YNNKEL (reference sequence). The junction had 4 bases not matched to a gene; V was cut back by 4 bases and J by 0 bases. The CDR3 extends over 15 amino acids.

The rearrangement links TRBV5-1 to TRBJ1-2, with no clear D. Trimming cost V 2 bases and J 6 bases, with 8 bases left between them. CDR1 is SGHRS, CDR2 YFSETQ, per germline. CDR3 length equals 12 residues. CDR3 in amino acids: CASSFNLDGYTF. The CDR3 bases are TGCGCCAGCAGCTTTAATCTCGATGGCTACACCTTC.

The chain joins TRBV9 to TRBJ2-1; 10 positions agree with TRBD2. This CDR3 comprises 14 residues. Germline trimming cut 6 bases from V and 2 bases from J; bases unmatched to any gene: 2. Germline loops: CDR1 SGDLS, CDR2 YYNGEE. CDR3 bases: TGTGCCAGCACGAGCGGGGGGGCCTACAATGAGCAGTTCTTC. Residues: CASTSGGAYNEQFF.

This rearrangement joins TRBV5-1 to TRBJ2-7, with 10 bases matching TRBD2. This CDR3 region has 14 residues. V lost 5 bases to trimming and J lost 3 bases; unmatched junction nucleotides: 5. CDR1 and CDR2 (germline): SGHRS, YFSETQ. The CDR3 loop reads CASSSGTSDYEQYF. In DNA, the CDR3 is TGCGCCAGCAGTTCCGGGACTAGCGACTACGAGCAGTACTTC.